A single sample gave rise to the 8 T cell receptor beta chains below, sequenced in a study of T cell responses to AZD1222 COVID-19 vaccine. Sequencing was performed with immunoSEQ multiplex PCR; in TCRdb, only in-frame clones are kept and a portion is missing. This sample yields about 140,000 clones, of which about 89% are seen a single time; about 2.7% belongs to the top ten. The sequencing used peripheral blood, collected on day 0 of AZD1222 vaccination. The source is an adult in good health.

This clone was detected only once. The rearrangement uses TRBV6-1 and TRBJ2-7; TRBD2 might be the D (5 bases). The CDR3 runs 18 residues. The V gene lost 3 bases and the J gene lost 3 bases, with 24 bases spanning the gap. CDR1 is MNHNS and CDR2 is SASEGT in the germline V gene. In DNA form, the CDR3 reads TGTGCCAGCAGTGATCCGAGGAGGTCCGAAGGATACCTCTACGAGCAGTACTTC. This codes for CASSDPRRSEGYLYEQYF.

This clone was counted a single time. V is TRBV27 and J is TRBJ2-7; D not certain. Germline CDR1 MNHEY, CDR2 SMNVEV (reference sequence). CDR3 length: 15 residues. Trimming left V 2 bases short and J 2 bases short, with 13 bases between. The CDR3 DNA is TGTGCCAGCAGTTTAAGACTGTCGGAAACCTACGAGCAGTACTTC. Its protein is CASSLRLSETYEQYF.

This clone was observed once. The gene calls are TRBV28 and TRBJ1-6; TRBD1 might be the D (5 bases). Germline V gene data show CDR1 as MDHEN and CDR2 as SYDVKM. Trimming took off 2 bases at V and 7 bases at J, with 18 bases between the two ends. The CDR3 has 17 amino acids. DNA for the CDR3: TGTGCCAGCAGTTTACCGGGATCGACAGCCACCAATTCACCCCTCCACTTT. It codes for CASSLPGSTATNSPLHF.

The chain employs TRBV9 and TRBJ1-4; perhaps TRBD1 as D (5 bases). V shed 3 bases and J shed 3 bases, with 9 bases lying between them. Germline-derived CDR1 and CDR2 are SGDLS and YYNGEE. The CDR3 covers 14 residues. Here the CDR3 reads CASSADNSNEKLFF. The CDR3 coding sequence is TGTGCCAGCAGCGCGGACAACTCTAATGAAAAACTGTTTTTT.

The genes are TRBV7-8 and TRBJ1-3, with no clear D. Germline lookup yields CDR1 SGHVS and CDR2 FQNEAQ. V was clipped by 1 base and J by 0 bases, with 4 bases between them. The CDR3 contains 14 residues. CDR3 in amino acids: CASSLGISGNTIYF. The CDR3 DNA reads TGTGCCAGCAGCTTAGGAATCTCTGGAAACACCATATATTTT.

The chain uses TRBV6-5 and TRBJ1-2; D is uncertain. V dropped 6 bases and J dropped 4 bases, with 18 bases sitting between them. This CDR3 comprises 15 residues. CDR1 is MNHEY, CDR2 SVGAGI, per germline. CDR3 sequence (DNA): TGTGCCAGCAGGAGTGGCCGGGAAAGTTTCTATGGCTACACCTTC. This sequence encodes CASRSGRESFYGYTF.

This clone showed up just once. The V and J genes are TRBV7-2 and TRBJ2-7; D call uncertain. CDR1 and CDR2 from the germline V gene are SGHTA and FQGNSA. This CDR3 comprises 15 residues. With 5 bases removed from V and 0 bases from J, the gap between germline ends came to 14 bases. The CDR3 coding sequence is TGTGCCAGCAGCCCCGGGTTGGGAAGCTCCTACGAGCAGTACTTC. Amino acid sequence: CASSPGLGSSYEQYF.

The V and J genes are TRBV5-1 and TRBJ1-1; TRBD1 matches 10 bases. The CDR3 spans 14 residues. The V gene end was trimmed by 6 bases and the J gene end by 4 bases; junction bases not matched to a gene: 6. Germline lookup yields CDR1 SGHRS and CDR2 YFSETQ. The CDR3 coding sequence is TGCGCCAGCACCCCAGGACAGGGGGGCACTGAAGCTTTCTTT. Its translation: CASTPGQGGTEAFF.